One and the same sample provided the 20 T cell receptor beta chains below, sequenced in a study of blood T cell repertoires in COVID-19. Assay used: immunoSEQ multiplex PCR; TCRdb lists only in-frame clones, some missing. This table holds around 310,000 clones, around 92% found once. Sequencing was carried out using PBMCs or T cells enriched from blood (not recorded which). The receptors were gathered from a woman aged 25 to 39 who had recovered from COVID-19.

CDR3 protein: CATQEIDRVNTEAFF. In nucleotides, the CDR3 is TGTGCCACCCAAGAGATCGACAGGGTGAACACTGAAGCTTTCTTT. J is TRBJ1-1 and V is TRBV2, with 7 bases lining up with TRBD1. The CDR3 has 15 amino acids. J lost 0 bases, V lost 10 bases, and 11 bases had no gene match. The germline V gene encodes CDR1 SNHLY and CDR2 FYNNEI.

The V gene is TRBV19, the J gene TRBJ2-1, with 9 nucleotides matching TRBD2. CDR3 length: 15 amino acids. Germline CDR1 LNHDA, CDR2 SQIVND (reference sequence). V shed 1 base and J 3 bases; nucleotides not matched to a gene: 1. The CDR3 region has the DNA TGTGCCAGTAGTATAGCGACTAGCGGCTACAATGAGCAGTTCTTC. This sequence encodes CASSIATSGYNEQFF.

The J gene is TRBJ2-7, the V gene TRBV5-6, with D perhaps TRBD2 (6 bases). The CDR3 loop spans 13 amino acids. From germline, CDR1 is SGHDT and CDR2 YYEEEE. Trimming pared 4 bases from V and 6 bases from J, leaving 14 bases between. CDR3 in DNA: TGTGCCAGCAGCCCGGGACTTCACACCGAGCAGTACTTC. It yields the protein CASSPGLHTEQYF.

The V call is TRBV11-2, the J call TRBJ1-4; a possible D gene is TRBD1 (5 bases). Germline assignment: CDR1 SGHAT and CDR2 FQNNGV. V lost 6 bases, J lost 8 bases, and 16 bases lay in between. The CDR3 is 14 residues long. The CDR3 spells CASSLSRVSEKLFF. CDR3 nucleotide sequence: TGTGCCAGCAGTCTAAGCAGGGTTTCGGAAAAACTGTTTTTT. Full variable domain (rest looked up from reference TRBV11-2 and TRBJ1-4): EAGVAQSPRYKIIEKRQSVAFWCNPISGHATLYWYQQILGQGPKLLIQFQNNGVVDDSQLPKDRFSAERLKGVDSTLKIQPAKLEDSAVYLCASSLSRVSEKLFFGSGTQLSVL.

The V call is TRBV9, the J call TRBJ1-5; D unresolved. This CDR3 has 14 amino acids. Trimming pared 3 bases from V and 6 bases from J, leaving 13 bases between. The germline V gene encodes CDR1 SGDLS and CDR2 YYNGEE. DNA for the CDR3: TGTGCCAGCAGCGGCGGCCCGACGAGTCAGCCCCAGCATTTT. Its translation: CASSGGPTSQPQHF.

This sequence joins TRBV18 and TRBJ1-2; D not certain. The CDR3 sequence is 17 residues long. V gave up 1 base and J gave up 2 bases, with 17 bases separating them. CDR1 KGHSH and CDR2 LQKENI come from the germline V gene. This CDR3 is CASSPLPHTDKNYGYTF. CDR3 DNA: TGTGCCAGCTCACCACTACCTCACACAGATAAGAACTATGGCTACACCTTC.

The J gene is TRBJ2-7, the V gene TRBV4-1; a weak D match, TRBD1 (5 bases). Per the germline V gene, CDR1 is MGHRA and CDR2 is YSYEKL. The CDR3 contains 15 residues. Trimming shortened V by 4 bases and J by 4 bases, and 17 bases separated the two germline ends. Here the CDR3 DNA reads TGCGCCAGCAGCCCAGGCCAGGGCGTGTTGTACGAGCAGTACTTC. It yields the protein CASSPGQGVLYEQYF.

This chain uses TRBV9 with TRBJ2-1; 11 nucleotides match TRBD2. CDR3 length equals 16 residues. CDR1 is SGDLS and CDR2 is YYNGEE in the germline V gene. The J segment lost 7 bases and the V segment lost 2 bases, leaving 8 bases of the junction unmatched. In DNA form, the CDR3 reads TGTGCCAGCAGCGTGAGACTAGCGGGATTTGGTAATGAGCAGTTCTTC. Protein sequence: CASSVRLAGFGNEQFF.

The V call is TRBV3-1 (or the pseudogene TRBV3-2), the J call TRBJ2-5; TRBD2 agrees at 9 bases. V lost 4 bases to trimming and J lost 5 bases; unmatched junction nucleotides: 11. Germline assignment: CDR1 LGHDT and CDR2 YNNKEL (reference sequence). The CDR3 loop spans 16 amino acids. CDR3 sequence (DNA): TGTGCCAGCAGCCCAACTTACGGCGGGAGGGAGGAGACCCAGTACTTC. Translation gives CASSPTYGGREETQYF.

This sequence joins TRBV7-9 and TRBJ2-3; D remains ambiguous. Germline V lookup: CDR1 SEHNR, CDR2 FQNEAQ (reference sequence). The CDR3 spans 19 residues. Trimming removed 1 base at V and 2 bases at J, with 22 bases between. CDR3 in amino acids: CASSLGNTVTLEHTDTQYF. Here the CDR3 DNA reads TGTGCCAGCAGCTTAGGGAACACAGTCACCCTTGAACACACAGATACGCAGTATTTT.

The chain combines TRBV29-1 with TRBJ2-1, with 8 bases that match TRBD1. V trimming: 6 bases; J trimming: 5 bases; junction bases outside the gene matches: 18. The CDR3 is 17 amino acids. Looked up from germline, CDR1 is SQVTM and CDR2 is ANQGSEA. CDR3: CSVATMRGQGGNNEQFF. The CDR3 bases are TGCAGCGTGGCTACCATGAGAGGACAGGGTGGCAACAATGAGCAGTTCTTC.

The chain carries TRBV19 and TRBJ1-2, with D unresolved. The germline gives CDR1 LNHDA, CDR2 SQIVND (reference sequence). Trimming left V 5 bases short and J 4 bases short, with 11 bases between. The CDR3 consists of 13 residues. Written as DNA, the CDR3 is TGTGCCAGTAGTCCGGGTTTGGGCTATGGCTACACCTTC. Translated, it gives CASSPGLGYGYTF.

The genes are TRBV7-2 and TRBJ1-5; a weak D match, TRBD1 (6 bases). This CDR3 is 13 amino acids long. Trimming took off 5 bases at V and 6 bases at J, with 11 bases between the two ends. Germline CDR1 and CDR2: SGHTA and FQGNSA. The CDR3 is CASSPGVGQPQHF. The CDR3 nucleotides read TGTGCCAGCAGCCCAGGGGTTGGTCAGCCCCAGCATTTT. Combining the CDR3 with reference TRBV7-2 and TRBJ1-5 gives the whole variable domain GAGVSQSPSNKVTEKGKDVELRCDPISGHTALYWYRQSLGQGLEFLIYFQGNSAPDKSGLPSDRFSAERTGGSVSTLTIQRTQQEDSAVYLCASSPGVGQPQHFGDGTRLSIL.

This clone came up a few times. The chain couples TRBV27 to TRBJ1-1, with D possibly matching TRBD1 (6 bases). V was pared by 5 bases and J by 0 bases, with 19 bases between. Germline lookup yields CDR1 MNHEY and CDR2 SMNVEV (reference sequence). The CDR3 length is 17 residues. CDR3 in DNA: TGTGCCAGCAGTCAGTTTGGGGGCCGCCCGGTGAACACTGAAGCTTTCTTT. This codes for CASSQFGGRPVNTEAFF.

The chain has TRBV27 and TRBJ1-2, with D possibly TRBD1 on 6 matching bases. Per germline, CDR1 MNHEY and CDR2 SMNVEV (reference sequence). The CDR3 contains 18 residues. With 4 bases removed from V and 4 bases from J, the gap between germline ends came to 25 bases. CDR3 nucleotide sequence: TGTGCCAGCAGTTCTAAATCCCTCGAACCGGGACACCCCTATGGCTACACCTTC. Its protein product is CASSSKSLEPGHPYGYTF.

V gene TRBV7-2 combines with J gene TRBJ1-1, with D perhaps TRBD1 (5 bases). V was cut by 3 bases and J by 10 bases, with 15 bases left in between. The CDR3 runs to 13 residues. CDR1 is SGHTA and CDR2 is FQGNSA in the germline V gene. CDR3 coding DNA: TGTGCCAGCAGCTTCCCGGGGGGTGGGGTAGCTTTCTTT. Translation gives CASSFPGGGVAFF.

The rearrangement joins TRBV29-1 to TRBJ2-2; 9 positions match TRBD1. This CDR3 comprises 14 residues. V was clipped by 8 bases and J by 0 bases; unmatched bases: 4. Germline V gives CDR1 SQVTM, CDR2 ANQGSEA. CDR3 in amino acids: CSTRTGANTGELFF. As DNA, the CDR3 is TGCAGCACTCGGACAGGGGCGAACACCGGGGAGCTGTTTTTT.

V usage is TRBV27 and J usage is TRBJ2-7, with TRBD1 identical over 7 bases. The CDR3 loop spans 15 amino acids. The V and J ends lost 4 bases and 3 bases, in that order; junction bases with no gene match: 9. Germline V lookup: CDR1 MNHEY, CDR2 SMNVEV (reference sequence). CDR3 coding DNA: TGTGCCAGCAGTTCGCCGGGACAGCCCTACTACGAGCAGTACTTC. This encodes CASSSPGQPYYEQYF.

This sequence joins TRBV7-9 and TRBJ2-5, with 11 positions matching TRBD2. V shed 3 bases, J shed 0 bases, and the junction held 12 bases outside the gene matches. The CDR3 has 19 residues. The V gene's germline CDR1 is SEHNR and CDR2 FQNEAQ (reference sequence). The DNA for the CDR3 is TGTGCCAGCAGCTTGCTAGCGGGAGGTGGGAGGTCCTACCAAGAGACCCAGTACTTC. This codes for CASSLLAGGGRSYQETQYF.

CDR3 coding DNA: TGTGCCTCCGGGGGGCAGGGCACCGGGGAGCTGTTTTTT. It is translated as CASGGQGTGELFF. The rearrangement uses TRBV7-9 and TRBJ2-2; weak D call: TRBD2 (7 bases). The germline CDR1 and CDR2 sequences are SEHNR and FQNEAQ (reference sequence). V lost 11 bases to trimming and J lost 4 bases, with 14 bases between them. This CDR3 has 13 amino acids.